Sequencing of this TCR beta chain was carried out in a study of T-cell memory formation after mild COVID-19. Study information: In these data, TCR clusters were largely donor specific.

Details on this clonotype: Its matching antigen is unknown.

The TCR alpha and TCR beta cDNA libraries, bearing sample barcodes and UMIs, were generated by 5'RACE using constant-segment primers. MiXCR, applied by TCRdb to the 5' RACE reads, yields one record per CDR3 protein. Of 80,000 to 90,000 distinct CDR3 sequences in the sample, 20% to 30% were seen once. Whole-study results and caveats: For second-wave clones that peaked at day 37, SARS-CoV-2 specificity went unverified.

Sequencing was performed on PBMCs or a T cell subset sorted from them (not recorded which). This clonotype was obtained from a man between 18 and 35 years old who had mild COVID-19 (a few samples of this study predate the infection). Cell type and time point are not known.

The CDR3 loop is CASSYSTQVATDTQYF. The CDR3 DNA reads as TGTGCCAGCAGTTACTCGACACAGGTCGCCACAGATACGCAGTATTTT. The V and J genes are TRBV6-2 or TRBV6-3 and TRBJ2-3; D is perhaps TRBD1 (5 bases). This CDR3 comprises 16 residues. Between the trimmed V and J ends, which lost 0 bases and 2 bases, there was a span of 12 bases. Germline CDR1 reads MNHEY; CDR2 reads SVGEGT.